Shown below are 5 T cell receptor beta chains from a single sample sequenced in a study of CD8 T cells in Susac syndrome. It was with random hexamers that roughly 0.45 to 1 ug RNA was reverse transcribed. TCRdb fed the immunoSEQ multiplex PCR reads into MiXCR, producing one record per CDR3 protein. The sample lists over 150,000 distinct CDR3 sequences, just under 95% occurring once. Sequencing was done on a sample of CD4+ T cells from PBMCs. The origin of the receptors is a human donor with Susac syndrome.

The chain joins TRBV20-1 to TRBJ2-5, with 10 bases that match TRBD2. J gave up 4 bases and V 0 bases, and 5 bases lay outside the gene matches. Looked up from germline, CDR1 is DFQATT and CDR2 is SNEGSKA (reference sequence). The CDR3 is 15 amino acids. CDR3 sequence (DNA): TGCAGTGCTAGAGATCAACTAGCGGGAAGAGAGACCCAGTACTTC. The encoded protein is CSARDQLAGRETQYF.

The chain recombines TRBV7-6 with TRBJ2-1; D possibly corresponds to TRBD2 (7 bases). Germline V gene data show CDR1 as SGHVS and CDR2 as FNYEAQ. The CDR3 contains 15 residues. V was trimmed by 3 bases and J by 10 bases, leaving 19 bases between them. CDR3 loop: CASSFAGWGGHEQFF. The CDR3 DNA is TGTGCCAGCAGCTTCGCGGGATGGGGGGGGCACGAGCAGTTCTTC.

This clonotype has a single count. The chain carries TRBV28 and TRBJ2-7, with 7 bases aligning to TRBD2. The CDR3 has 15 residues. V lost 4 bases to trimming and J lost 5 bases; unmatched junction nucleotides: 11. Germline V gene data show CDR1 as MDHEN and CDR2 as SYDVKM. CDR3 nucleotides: TGTGCCAGCAGTTCTTTGGGAGGGAGGGACCACGAGCAGTACTTC. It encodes CASSSLGGRDHEQYF.

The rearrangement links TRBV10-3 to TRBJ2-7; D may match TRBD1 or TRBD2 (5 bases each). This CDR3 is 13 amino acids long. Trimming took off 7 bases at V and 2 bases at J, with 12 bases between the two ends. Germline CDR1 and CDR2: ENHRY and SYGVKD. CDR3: CAIKGEAAYEQYF. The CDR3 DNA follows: TGTGCCATCAAAGGGGAAGCGGCCTACGAGCAGTACTTC.

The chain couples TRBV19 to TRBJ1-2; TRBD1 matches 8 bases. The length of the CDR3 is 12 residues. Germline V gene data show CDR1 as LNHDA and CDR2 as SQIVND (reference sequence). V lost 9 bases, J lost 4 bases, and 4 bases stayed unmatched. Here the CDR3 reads CASGQGGYGYTF. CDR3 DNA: TGTGCCAGCGGACAGGGAGGCTATGGCTACACCTTC.